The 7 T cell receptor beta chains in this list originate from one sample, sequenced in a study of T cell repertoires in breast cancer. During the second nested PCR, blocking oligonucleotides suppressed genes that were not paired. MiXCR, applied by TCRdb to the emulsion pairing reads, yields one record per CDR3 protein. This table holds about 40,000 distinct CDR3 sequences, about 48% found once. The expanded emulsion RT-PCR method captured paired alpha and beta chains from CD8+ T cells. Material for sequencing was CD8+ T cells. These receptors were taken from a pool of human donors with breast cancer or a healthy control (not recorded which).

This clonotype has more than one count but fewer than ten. The CDR3 nucleotides read TGTGCCAGTAGTATGCTCGGACAGGGGAATCAGCCCCAGCATTTT. This codes for CASSMLGQGNQPQHF. The chain employs TRBV19 and TRBJ1-5; 9 bases agree with TRBD1. Trimming removed 3 bases from V and 4 bases from J; junction bases left unmatched: 4. CDR1 is LNHDA, CDR2 SQIVND, per germline (reference sequence). The CDR3 length is 15 residues.

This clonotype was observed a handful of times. The chain's CDR3 is CASSPGGLEVETQYF. The DNA for the CDR3 is TGTGCCAGCAGTCCCGGGGGTCTGGAGGTAGAGACCCAGTACTTC. This chain joins TRBV28 and TRBJ2-5; the D gene is possibly TRBD2 (6 bases). Germline V gives CDR1 MDHEN, CDR2 SYDVKM. The CDR3 runs 15 residues. The V end was cut by 5 bases, the J end by 4 bases, with 17 bases between.

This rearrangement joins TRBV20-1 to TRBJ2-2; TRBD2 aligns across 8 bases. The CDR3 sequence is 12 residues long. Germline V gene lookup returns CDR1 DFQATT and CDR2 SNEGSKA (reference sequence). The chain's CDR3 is CRVLADTGELFF. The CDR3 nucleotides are TGCAGAGTACTAGCGGACACCGGGGAGCTGTTTTTT.

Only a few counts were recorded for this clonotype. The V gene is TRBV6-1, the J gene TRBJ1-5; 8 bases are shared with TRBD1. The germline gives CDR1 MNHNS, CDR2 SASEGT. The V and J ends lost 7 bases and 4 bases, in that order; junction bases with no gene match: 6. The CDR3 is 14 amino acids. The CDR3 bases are TGTGCCAGCAACGACGGACAGGGAAATCAGCCCCAGCATTTT. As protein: CASNDGQGNQPQHF.

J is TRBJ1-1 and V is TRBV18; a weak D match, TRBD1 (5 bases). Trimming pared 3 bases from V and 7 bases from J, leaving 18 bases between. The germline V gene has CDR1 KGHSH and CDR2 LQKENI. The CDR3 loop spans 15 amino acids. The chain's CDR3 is CASSPFGGGEGEAFF. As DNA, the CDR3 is TGTGCCAGCTCACCTTTTGGGGGAGGGGAAGGTGAAGCTTTCTTT.

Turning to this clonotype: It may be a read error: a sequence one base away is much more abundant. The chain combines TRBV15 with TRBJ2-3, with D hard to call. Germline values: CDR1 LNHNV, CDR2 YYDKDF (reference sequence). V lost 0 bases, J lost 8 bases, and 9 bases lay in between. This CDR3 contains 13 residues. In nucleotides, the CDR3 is TGTGCCACCAGCAGAGAAAAGCAGTGTACGCAGTATTTT. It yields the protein CATSREKQCTQYF.

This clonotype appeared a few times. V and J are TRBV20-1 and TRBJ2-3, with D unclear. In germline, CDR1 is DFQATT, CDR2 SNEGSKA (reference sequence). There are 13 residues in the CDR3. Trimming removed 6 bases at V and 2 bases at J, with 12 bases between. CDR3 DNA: TGCAGTGCGTTTCACACCGTCACAGATACGCAGTATTTT. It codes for CSAFHTVTDTQYF.